This T cell receptor (beta chain) stems from a study of brain T cells in children with intractable seizures (dated by TCRdb to the early 2020s). About the investigation overall: Resected brain tissue from about 50 pediatric epilepsy surgery cases was first screened for immune gene transcripts using a NanoString immunology panel. Among the approximately 12 selected surgery cases, eight also had pre-surgery blood sequenced, leaving four with brain tissue only. On the study overall, not on this receptor specifically: The patients' HCMV serostatus was not known, and viral specificity was inferred solely from CDR3 sequence similarity. Sequencing depth differed between pre- and post-surgery blood, so clones missing from the pre-surgery sample may reflect undersampling.

The immunoSEQ assay was used to generate TCR beta chain sequences from genomic DNA. The source study handled its data this way. Any CDR3 sequence that did not begin with the conserved framework cysteine at position 104 was removed by hand. Clonality was calculated as one minus the normalized Shannon's Diversity Index, with values ranging from 0 (maximal diversity) to 1 (oligoclonal). To check whether a given CDR3 had different frequencies in two samples, for example brain versus blood, chi-squared comparison-of-proportions tests were used. Public clonotypes were found through immuneACCESS searches, while the VDJdb browser was used to judge similarity to known antiviral clonotypes. TCRdb stores this immuneACCESS table with in-frame sequences only. Part of the clones is absent; in the studies checked, under half of the shortfall reflects unresolved V genes, and no reason is known for the rest. The V and J calls and clone size were taken over from that table, and D and trimming were inferred from the DNA. The sample table contains hundreds of thousands of clones; only one count was recorded for over 85% of them. The biggest ten clones account for 5% to 7% of the sample.

Comment on this clone: What this receptor recognizes is not known. There are no base qualities to consult, and no much larger clone falls within one base.

The CDR3 has 17 amino acids, counting the end cysteine and phenylalanine. Solely the CDR3 DNA is kept, with 51 bases framed from the first base. Looking up the germline V gene yields CDR1 LGHNT and CDR2 FRNRAP. V and J are truncated by 0 bases and 4 bases respectively, leaving an intervening sequence of 18 bases. According to the study, the label for this sample's time point signals: blood from clinic visit 5 months post-surgery; TSC patient then seizure free. The surgery cases that showed the highest brain T cell transcript signatures were chosen for TCR beta chain sequencing of brain tissue, and of blood when it was available. Before surgery, patients had received at least one anti-epileptic drug. The TCR-sequenced patients were children whose drug-resistant epilepsy was caused by tuberous sclerosis complex, focal cortical dysplasia, Rasmussen encephalitis or hemimegalencephaly. Bulk genomic DNA was isolated from unsorted brain tissue and whole blood using the Monarch genomic DNA purification kit.

The TCR sequence derives from a boy younger than two with tuberous sclerosis and intractable seizures. The sequences come from peripheral blood, collected roughly 5 months after surgery. Recombination joined TRBV12-5 with TRBJ1-2; 5 matching bases give a weak D call of TRBD1. The CDR3 is CASGLVDGGAPVYGYTF. The DNA sequence is as follows: TGTGCTAGTGGTTTGGTAGACGGGGGAGCACCCGTCTATGGCTACACCTTC.